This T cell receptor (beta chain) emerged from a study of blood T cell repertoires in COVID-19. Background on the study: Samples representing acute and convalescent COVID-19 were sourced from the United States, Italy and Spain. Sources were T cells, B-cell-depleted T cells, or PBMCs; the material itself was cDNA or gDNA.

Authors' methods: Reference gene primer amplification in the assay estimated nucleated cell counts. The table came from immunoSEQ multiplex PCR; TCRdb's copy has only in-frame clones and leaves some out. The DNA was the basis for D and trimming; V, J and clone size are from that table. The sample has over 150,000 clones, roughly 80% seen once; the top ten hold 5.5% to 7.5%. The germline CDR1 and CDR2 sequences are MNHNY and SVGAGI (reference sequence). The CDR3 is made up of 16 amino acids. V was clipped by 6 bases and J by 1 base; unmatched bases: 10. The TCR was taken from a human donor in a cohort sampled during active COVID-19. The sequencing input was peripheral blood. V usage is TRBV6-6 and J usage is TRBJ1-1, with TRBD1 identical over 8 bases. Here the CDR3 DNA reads TGTGCCAGCAGACCCCCGCGACAGGGGTCGAACACTGAAGCTTTCTTT. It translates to CASRPPRQGSNTEAFF.